The 11 T cell receptor beta chains listed next were all sequenced from one sample in a study of blood T cell repertoires in COVID-19. The table came from immunoSEQ multiplex PCR; TCRdb's copy has only in-frame clones and leaves some out. This repertoire shows 340,000 or so clones, roughly 85% found once; its top ten account for approximately 4.4%. The sequencing input was PBMCs or T cells enriched from blood (not recorded which). The receptors derive from a woman aged 40 to 50 with acute COVID-19.

The chain has TRBV6-1 and TRBJ2-3, with TRBD1 matching over 8 bases. Germline V lookup: CDR1 MNHNS, CDR2 SASEGT. The CDR3 is 17 residues long. V gave up 3 bases and J gave up 0 bases; unmatched junction bases: 8. As DNA, the CDR3 is TGTGCCAGCAGTGACGGAATAGGACAGGGAAGCACAGATACGCAGTATTTT. This encodes CASSDGIGQGSTDTQYF.

The rearrangement joins TRBV29-1 to TRBJ2-1, with D possibly matching TRBD1 (6 bases). Germline values: CDR1 SQVTM, CDR2 ANQGSEA. The CDR3 extends over 16 amino acids. V was cut by 2 bases and J by 0 bases, with 14 bases left in between. The CDR3 spells CSVETGLGSSYNEQFF. The DNA for the CDR3 is TGCAGCGTTGAAACAGGGTTGGGGTCCTCCTACAATGAGCAGTTCTTC.

The chain employs TRBV2 and TRBJ1-1, with D maybe TRBD1 (6 bases). The V end lost 6 bases, the J end lost 5 bases, and 19 bases lay between the germline ends. CDR3 size: 15 residues. Germline V gene lookup returns CDR1 SNHLY and CDR2 FYNNEI. Here the CDR3 DNA reads TGTGCCAGCAGCGTCACAGTCGGGGGGGCGACTGAAGCTTTCTTT. It specifies CASSVTVGGATEAFF.

The genes are TRBV27 and TRBJ1-4; 7 bases align to TRBD1. V gave up 4 bases and J gave up 7 bases; unmatched junction bases: 12. Germline V gene sequence: CDR1 MNHEY, CDR2 SMNVEV (reference sequence). This CDR3 region has 16 residues. CDR3: CASSSPQTGQGEKLFF. The CDR3 nucleotides read TGTGCCAGCAGTTCACCCCAGACAGGGCAAGGTGAAAAACTGTTTTTT.

This clone occurred once. This CDR3 is CSVLIGDRGWYGYTF. The CDR3 region has the DNA TGCAGCGTCTTGATCGGGGACAGGGGGTGGTATGGCTACACCTTC. The chain couples TRBV29-1 to TRBJ1-2; TRBD1 agrees at 11 bases. The V and J ends lost 6 bases and 5 bases, in that order; junction bases with no gene match: 11. The CDR3 loop spans 15 amino acids. CDR1 is SQVTM, CDR2 ANQGSEA, per germline.

This clone was recorded once. J is TRBJ1-3 and V is TRBV19; maybe TRBD1 (6 bases). The germline gives CDR1 LNHDA, CDR2 SQIVND (reference sequence). V was pared by 7 bases and J by 0 bases, with 13 bases between. CDR3 size: 15 residues. For the CDR3, the DNA is TGTGCCAGTATGCTAACAGGGATCTCTGGAAACACCATATATTTT. Translating it yields CASMLTGISGNTIYF. The full variable domain, completed using reference TRBV19 and TRBJ1-3, is DGGITQSPKYLFRKEGQNVTLSCEQNLNHDAMYWYRQDPGQGLRLIYYSQIVNDFQKGDIAEGYSVSREKKESFPLTVTSAQKNPTAFYLCASMLTGISGNTIYFGEGSWLTVV.

The V and J genes are TRBV11-2 and TRBJ1-2; D call uncertain. The V gene lost 3 bases and the J gene lost 9 bases, with 11 bases spanning the gap. The CDR3 is made up of 12 amino acids. The germline V gene has CDR1 SGHAT and CDR2 FQNNGV. This CDR3 reads CASSLAGRSYTF. CDR3 coding DNA: TGTGCCAGCAGCTTGGCGGGGAGGAGCTACACCTTC.

The chain employs TRBV7-2 and TRBJ1-2; TRBD1 matches at 8 bases. The ends lost 8 bases at V and 1 base at J; junction bases unmatched: 12. This CDR3 spans 16 amino acids. Germline CDR1 SGHTA, CDR2 FQGNSA. The chain's CDR3 is CASLGQVLRRNYGYTF. In DNA, the CDR3 is TGTGCCAGCCTGGGACAGGTCCTCCGCCGTAACTATGGCTACACCTTC.

The rearrangement uses TRBV28 and TRBJ2-1, with 9 bases fitting TRBD2. Trimming took 4 bases from V and 5 from J; bases not matched to a gene: 9. This CDR3 spans 16 amino acids. CDR1 and CDR2 (germline): MDHEN, SYDVKM. This chain's CDR3 is CASSSIAGESNNEQFF. CDR3 in DNA: TGTGCCAGCAGTTCAATAGCGGGAGAATCGAACAATGAGCAGTTCTTC.

A single count supports this clone. The chain employs TRBV28 and TRBJ2-7; 7 bases map to TRBD2. The CDR3 is 14 amino acids. V trimming: 4 bases; J trimming: 3 bases; junction bases outside the gene matches: 6. Germline assignment: CDR1 MDHEN and CDR2 SYDVKM. The chain's CDR3 is CASSSDRDYYEQYF. CDR3 sequence (DNA): TGTGCCAGCAGTTCCGACCGGGACTACTACGAGCAGTACTTC.

About this clone: The sample carries other DNA sequences with the same CDR3. The rearrangement uses TRBV28 and TRBJ2-5; no definite D call. This CDR3 is 11 amino acids long. Germline CDR1 MDHEN, CDR2 SYDVKM. V was trimmed by 2 bases and J by 5 bases, leaving 3 bases between them. Written as DNA, the CDR3 is TGTGCCAGCAGTTTACGGGAGACCCAGTACTTC. The encoded protein is CASSLRETQYF. The whole variable domain, remainder taken from reference TRBV28 and TRBJ2-5, is DVKVTQSSRYLVKRTGEKVFLECVQDMDHENMFWYRQDPGLGLRLIYFSYDVKMKEKGDIPEGYSVSREKKERFSLILESASTNQTSMYLCASSLRETQYFGPGTRLLVL.